These T cell receptor beta chains were read from a single sample in a study of cytomegalovirus exposure and HLA in healthy donors. Assay used: immunoSEQ multiplex PCR; TCRdb lists only in-frame clones, some missing. The sample yields roughly 100,000 clones, 69% seen once. Sequenced input: PBMCs. The receptors shown here come from a man younger than 40 in good health and CMV-seronegative. Each CDR3 is given with its conserved first and last residue. A D gene is named only where the DNA matches it firmly.

j_call v_call d_call cdr3_aa
TRBJ2-5 TRBV7-2 NA CASSLAPGHQETQYF
TRBJ2-2 TRBV30 NA CAWALGGAGTGELFF
TRBJ2-7 TRBV11-2 NA CASSPLALVSYEQYF
TRBJ2-7 TRBV28 TRBD2 CASSSRTSGSYEQYF
TRBJ2-2 TRBV2 NA CASSDWGRRTGELFF
TRBJ2-2 TRBV9 TRBD2 CASSVEAGGAGELFF
TRBJ2-2 TRBV5-4 TRBD1 CASSLAFQDRGLPGELFF
TRBJ1-1 TRBV11-2 NA CASSLVERTEAFF
TRBJ2-1 TRBV19 NA CASSNPVLTGSAYNEQFF
TRBJ2-4 TRBV9 NA CASSATVAKNIQYF
TRBJ2-7 TRBV5-1 NA CASNNNDYEQYF
TRBJ2-7 TRBV5-6 TRBD2 CASSPGLAGEQYF
TRBJ2-3 TRBV18 TRBD2 CASQTSGATEYF
TRBJ1-1 TRBV29-1 TRBD1 CSGRQGITEAFF
TRBJ2-7 TRBV19 NA CASSIDWGDEQYF
TRBJ1-2 TRBV6-4 TRBD1 CASSERQGPNYGYTF
TRBJ2-3 TRBV7-2 TRBD1 CASSLKGTGSGDTQYF
TRBJ1-1 TRBV5-6 TRBD1 CASSFEGTGTWVNTEAFF
TRBJ1-4 TRBV19 TRBD1 CASSIPGQGNEKLFF
TRBJ1-2 TRBV21-1 NA CASNHPETGGNYGYTF
TRBJ2-1 TRBV9 TRBD2 CASSVAGGENEQFF
TRBJ2-3 TRBV5-1 TRBD1 CASSSPGTGGLDTQYF
TRBJ2-1 TRBV7-2 NA CASSLGSEAYNEQFF
TRBJ1-2 TRBV10-3 TRBD1 CAITRQGGYGYTF
TRBJ1-1 TRBV29-1 NA CSVGTETQNTEAFF
TRBJ2-7 TRBV4-2 TRBD1 CASSQDAGRGGTGGEQYF
TRBJ2-3 TRBV27 NA CASRPQRPGASTDTQYF
TRBJ2-2 TRBV2 TRBD1 CASRPPRDRGNTGELFF
TRBJ2-7 TRBV9 NA CASSVALRTYEQYF
TRBJ2-1 TRBV19 TRBD2 CASSKRDREVSYNEQFF
TRBJ2-3 TRBV2 TRBD1 CASSRDRSTDTQYF
TRBJ2-1 TRBV5-4 NA CASSLGLVQGNEQFF
TRBJ1-4 TRBV7-2 TRBD1 CASSLNRGPNEKLFF
TRBJ2-7 TRBV15 TRBD1 CATSIRTGGPYEQYF
TRBJ2-1 TRBV15 TRBD1 CATSRETRTGIYNEQFF
TRBJ2-7 TRBV6-5 TRBD1 CASSRQGSSSYEQYF
TRBJ2-1 TRBV7-9 TRBD2 CASSIAGLAGDEQFF
TRBJ2-3 TRBV4-2 NA CASSHTPAASESTDTQYF
TRBJ2-6 TRBV27 NA CASSFRSGANVLTF
TRBJ2-3 TRBV7-9 TRBD2 CASSASGSTTDTQYF
TRBJ1-4 TRBV19 TRBD1 CACRRGGAGEKLFF